The present T cell receptor (beta chain) was sequenced within a study of blood T cell repertoires in COVID-19. For the study at large: The United States, Italy and Spain provided the acute and convalescent COVID-19 samples. PBMCs, B-cell-depleted T cells, or T cells were the source of the cDNA or gDNA that made up the material.

Enrolment of Seattle patients took place during active infection, and they were followed longitudinally. The germline V gene has CDR1 SEHNR and CDR2 FQNEAQ (reference sequence). V was cut by 1 base and J by 2 bases, with 9 bases left in between. The CDR3 is 14 residues long. Original methodology: Counts of nucleated cells, estimated from reference gene primer amplification, were obtained. Only in-frame clones appear in the TCRdb table, and some are missing; sequencing was by immunoSEQ multiplex PCR. V, J and clone size are those of that table, while D and trimming were read from the DNA. The table shows some 200,000 clones, with roughly 92% occurring only once.

This TCR was sampled from a man aged 25-40 years with COVID-19, enrolled during active disease. The chain carries TRBV7-9 and TRBJ2-7, with D perhaps TRBD1 (5 bases). Sequenced input: peripheral blood. The CDR3: CASSLEGYPYEQYF. For the CDR3, the DNA is TGTGCCAGCAGCTTAGAGGGGTACCCCTACGAGCAGTACTTC. The full variable domain, completed using reference TRBV7-9 and TRBJ2-7, is DTGVSQNPRHKITKRGQNVTFRCDPISEHNRLYWYRQTLGQGPEFLTYFQNEAQLEKSRLLSDRFSAERPKGSFSTLEIQRTEQGDSAMYLCASSLEGYPYEQYFGPGTRLTVT.